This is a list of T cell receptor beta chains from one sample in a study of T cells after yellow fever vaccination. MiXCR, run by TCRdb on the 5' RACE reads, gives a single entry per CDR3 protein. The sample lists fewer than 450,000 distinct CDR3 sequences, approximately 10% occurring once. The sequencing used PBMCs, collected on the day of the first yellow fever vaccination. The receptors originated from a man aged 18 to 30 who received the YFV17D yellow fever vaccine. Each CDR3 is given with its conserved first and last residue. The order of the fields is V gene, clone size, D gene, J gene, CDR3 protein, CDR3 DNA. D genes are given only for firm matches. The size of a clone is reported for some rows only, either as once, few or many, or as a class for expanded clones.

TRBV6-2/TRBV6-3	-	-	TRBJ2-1	CASSLAHYEQFF	TGTGCCAGCAGTCTCGCCCACTATGAGCAGTTCTTC
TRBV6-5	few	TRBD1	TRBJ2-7	CASSYIGTGYEQYF	TGTGCCAGCAGTTACATCGGGACAGGGTACGAGCAGTACTTC
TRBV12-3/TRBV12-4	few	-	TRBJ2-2	CASLGLGLGGELFF	TGTGCCAGCCTGGGCCTAGGGCTTGGCGGGGAGCTGTTTTTT
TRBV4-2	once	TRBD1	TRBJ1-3	CASSQEGSRGPGNTIYF	TGTGCCAGCAGCCAAGAGGGGAGCAGGGGGCCCGGAAACACCATATATTTT
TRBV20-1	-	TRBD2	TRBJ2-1	CSATSGGSYNEQFF	TGCAGTGCCACTAGCGGGGGCTCCTACAATGAGCAGTTCTTC
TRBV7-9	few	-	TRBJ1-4	CASSLVSWTEDEKLFF	TGTGCCAGCAGCTTAGTTAGTTGGACGGAGGATGAAAAACTGTTTTTT
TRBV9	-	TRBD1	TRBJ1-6	CASSNRGLNDSPLHF	TGTGCCAGCAGCAACAGGGGTTTGAACGATTCACCCCTCCACTTT
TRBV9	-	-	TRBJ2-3	CASSVWGAPSTDTQYF	TGTGCCAGCAGCGTATGGGGTGCCCCAAGCACAGATACGCAGTATTTT
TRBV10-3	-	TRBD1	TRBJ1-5	CAISGTGTGLPQHF	TGTGCCATCAGTGGTACCGGGACAGGGCTCCCCCAGCATTTT
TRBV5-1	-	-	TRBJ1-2	CASSLALAVNYGYTF	TGCGCCAGCAGCTTGGCCCTGGCAGTTAACTATGGCTACACCTTC
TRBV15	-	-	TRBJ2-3	CATSRVPPGLRNTDTQYF	TGTGCCACCAGCAGAGTACCTCCGGGACTTAGGAACACAGATACGCAGTATTTT
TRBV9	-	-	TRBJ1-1	CASSVQGRDTEAFF	TGTGCCAGCAGCGTCCAGGGTAGGGACACTGAAGCTTTCTTT
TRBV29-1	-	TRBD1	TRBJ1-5	CSVGTGDSNQPQHF	TGCAGCGTAGGGACAGGGGATAGCAATCAGCCCCAGCATTTT
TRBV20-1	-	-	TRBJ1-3	CSARSYLGSDPSGNTIYF	TGCAGTGCTCGTAGCTATTTAGGCTCCGACCCCTCTGGAAACACCATATATTTT
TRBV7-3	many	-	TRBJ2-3	CASSLLSSTDTQYF	TGTGCCAGCAGCCTCCTCTCTAGCACAGATACGCAGTATTTT
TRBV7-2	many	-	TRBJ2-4	CASSSTGLSAKNIQYF	TGTGCCAGCAGCTCCACGGGACTCTCCGCCAAAAACATTCAGTACTTC
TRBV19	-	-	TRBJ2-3	CANPTSTDTQYF	TGTGCCAACCCTACTAGCACAGATACGCAGTATTTT
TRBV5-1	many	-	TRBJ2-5	CASSPDPRETQYF	TGCGCCAGCAGCCCAGACCCACGTGAGACCCAGTACTTC
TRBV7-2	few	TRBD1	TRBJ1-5	CASSFGQGEIQPQHF	TGTGCCAGCAGCTTCGGACAGGGGGAAATACAGCCCCAGCATTTT
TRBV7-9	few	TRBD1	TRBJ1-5	CASSQTGVQPQHF	TGTGCCAGCAGCCAAACAGGGGTTCAGCCCCAGCATTTT
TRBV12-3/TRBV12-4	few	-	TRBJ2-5	CASSRIKETQYF	TGTGCCAGCAGTCGGATAAAAGAGACCCAGTACTTC
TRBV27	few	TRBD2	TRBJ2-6	CASSHGLAPPSGANVLTF	TGTGCCAGCAGTCACGGACTAGCTCCACCCTCTGGGGCCAACGTCCTGACTTTC
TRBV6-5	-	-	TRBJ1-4	CASSSYTEGVEKLFF	TGTGCCAGCAGTTCGTACACGGAGGGGGTTGAAAAACTGTTTTTT
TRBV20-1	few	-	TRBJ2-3	CSARGRSTDTQYF	TGCAGTGCCAGGGGTCGGAGCACAGATACGCAGTATTTT
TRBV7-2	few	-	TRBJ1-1	CASSLSAVPGAFF	TGTGCCAGCAGCCTAAGTGCGGTCCCGGGGGCTTTCTTT
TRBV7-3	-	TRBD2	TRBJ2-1	CASSQGLAGVAGMNEQFF	TGTGCCAGCAGCCAGGGACTAGCGGGGGTTGCGGGCATGAATGAGCAGTTCTTC
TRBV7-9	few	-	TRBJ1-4	CASSLGGRLGEKLFF	TGTGCCAGCAGCTTAGGGGGGCGCCTCGGTGAAAAACTGTTTTTT
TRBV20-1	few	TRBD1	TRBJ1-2	CSASAMTGMRGYTF	TGCAGTGCTTCGGCAATGACAGGGATGCGTGGCTACACCTTC
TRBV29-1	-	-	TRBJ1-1	CSVKGDAFAEAFF	TGCAGCGTAAAAGGGGACGCCTTTGCCGAAGCTTTCTTT
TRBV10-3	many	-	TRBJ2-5	CASRSTDRQETQYF	TGTGCCAGCAGAAGTACGGACAGACAAGAGACCCAGTACTTC
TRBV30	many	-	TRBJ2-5	CAWSGDQETQYF	TGTGCCTGGAGTGGGGACCAAGAGACCCAGTACTTC
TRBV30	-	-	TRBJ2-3	CAWSPPGYSTDTQYF	TGTGCCTGGAGTCCTCCGGGATATAGTACAGATACGCAGTATTTT
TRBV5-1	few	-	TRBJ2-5	CASSLAGTRFGETQYF	TGCGCCAGCAGCTTGGCAGGGACTCGTTTCGGGGAGACCCAGTACTTC
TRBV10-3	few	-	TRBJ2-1	CAISRPLRGSNEQFF	TGTGCCATCAGTCGTCCGCTGCGGGGCTCCAATGAGCAGTTCTTC
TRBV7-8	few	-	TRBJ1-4	CASSRYNEKLFF	TGTGCCAGCAGCCGATATAATGAAAAACTGTTTTTT
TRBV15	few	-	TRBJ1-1	CATSSYSLNTEAFF	TGTGCCACCAGCAGTTACAGCTTGAACACTGAAGCTTTCTTT
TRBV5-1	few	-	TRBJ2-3	CASSAGVPSTDTQYF	TGCGCCAGCAGCGCCGGAGTCCCTAGCACAGATACGCAGTATTTT
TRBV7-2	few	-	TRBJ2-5	CASSFPAEETQYF	TGTGCCAGCAGCTTCCCTGCGGAAGAGACCCAGTACTTC
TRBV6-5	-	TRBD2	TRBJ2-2	CASSYGTTTGELFF	TGTGCCAGCAGTTATGGGACTACCACCGGGGAGCTGTTTTTT
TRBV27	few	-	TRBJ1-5	CASSYDGRNQPQHF	TGTGCCAGCAGTTATGACGGACGCAATCAGCCCCAGCATTTT
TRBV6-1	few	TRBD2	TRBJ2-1	CASCRDYQNEQFF	TGTGCCAGCTGCCGGGACTACCAAAATGAGCAGTTCTTC
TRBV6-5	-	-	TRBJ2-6	CASSYFGSSGANVLTF	TGTGCCAGCAGTTATTTTGGTTCCTCTGGGGCCAACGTCCTGACTTTC
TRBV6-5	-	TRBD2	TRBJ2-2	CASSYSLEVAGGTGELFF	TGTGCCAGCAGTTACTCCCTCGAGGTAGCGGGCGGCACCGGGGAGCTGTTTTTT
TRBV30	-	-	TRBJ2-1	CAWRIRGTATNEQFF	TGTGCCTGGAGGATTCGGGGGACAGCTACAAATGAGCAGTTCTTC
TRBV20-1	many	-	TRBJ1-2	CSARGGYGYTF	TGCAGTGCTAGAGGCGGGTATGGCTACACCTTC
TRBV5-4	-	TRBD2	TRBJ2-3	CASSLGLAASTDTQYF	TGTGCCAGCAGCCTCGGACTAGCGGCTAGCACAGATACGCAGTATTTT
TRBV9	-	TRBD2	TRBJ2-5	CASSVGGVEETQYF	TGTGCCAGCAGCGTGGGAGGGGTAGAAGAGACCCAGTACTTC
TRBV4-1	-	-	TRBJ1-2	CASSHSRPHDYGYTF	TGCGCCAGCAGCCACAGCCGGCCGCATGACTATGGCTACACCTTC
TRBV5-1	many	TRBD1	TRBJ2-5	CASSLGTAQETQYF	TGTGCCAGCAGCTTGGGGACAGCCCAAGAGACCCAGTACTTC
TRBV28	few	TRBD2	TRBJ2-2	CATKLAGANTGELFF	TGTGCCACCAAACTAGCGGGGGCGAACACCGGGGAGCTGTTTTTT
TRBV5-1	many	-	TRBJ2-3	CASSLGRYTDTQYF	TGCGCCAGCAGCTTGGGTAGATACACAGATACGCAGTATTTT
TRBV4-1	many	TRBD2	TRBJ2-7	CASSQEDSGGSHEQYF	TGCGCCAGCAGCCAAGAGGACAGCGGGGGATCCCACGAGCAGTACTTC
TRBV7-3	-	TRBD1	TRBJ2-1	CASSPGTAELNEQFF	TGTGCCAGCAGCCCTGGGACAGCTGAGTTGAATGAGCAGTTCTTC
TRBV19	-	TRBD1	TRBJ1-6	CASSRQGSLSPLHF	TGTGCCAGTAGTCGACAGGGTTCTTTGTCACCCCTCCACTTT
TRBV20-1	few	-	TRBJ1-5	CSALRTGRYQPQHF	TGCAGTGCTCTCCGAACCGGGAGATATCAGCCCCAGCATTTT